Listed here are 15 T cell receptor beta chains from one sample, sequenced in a study of blood T cell repertoires in COVID-19. Assay: immunoSEQ multiplex PCR; the TCRdb copy retains only in-frame clones and omits some. The sample lists approximately 380,000 clones, approximately 90% occurring once. Sequenced material: PBMCs or T cells enriched from blood (not recorded which). The receptors here all came from a woman aged 35 to 49 who had been exposed to COVID-19.

A word on this clone: One end of the junction does not line up with germline, which may come from a read error. The genes are TRBV7-8 and TRBJ2-7; D is perhaps TRBD1 (6 bases). Germline loops: CDR1 SGHVS, CDR2 FQNEAQ. CDR3 size: 12 residues. In DNA form, the CDR3 reads TGTGCCAGCAGCTTCGCACCGGGACAAGGATTCTTC. It yields the protein CASSFAPGQGFF.

V is TRBV28 and J is TRBJ2-7; D perhaps matches TRBD2 (6 bases). The CDR3 totals 16 residues. The V gene's germline CDR1 is MDHEN and CDR2 SYDVKM. V shed 2 bases and J shed 2 bases, with 16 bases lying between them. The DNA for the CDR3 is TGTGCCAGCAGTTTAAGCCCGCCGGGAGCGACCTACGAGCAGTACTTC. This translates into CASSLSPPGATYEQYF. The entire variable domain, with the rest obtained from reference TRBV28 and TRBJ2-7, is as follows: DVKVTQSSRYLVKRTGEKVFLECVQDMDHENMFWYRQDPGLGLRLIYFSYDVKMKEKGDIPEGYSVSREKKERFSLILESASTNQTSMYLCASSLSPPGATYEQYFGPGTRLTVT.

J is TRBJ2-2 and V is TRBV18; 8 nucleotides agree with TRBD2. The J segment lost 1 base and the V segment lost 2 bases, leaving 3 bases of the junction unmatched. CDR3 length equals 16 residues. CDR1 is KGHSH, CDR2 LQKENI, per germline. CDR3 sequence: CASSPGTSQNTGELFF. CDR3 nucleotides: TGTGCCAGCTCACCAGGGACTAGTCAGAACACCGGGGAGCTGTTTTTT.

V gene TRBV13 combines with J gene TRBJ2-3; TRBD2 matches 7 bases. This CDR3 is 16 amino acids long. Germline V gene data show CDR1 as PRHDT and CDR2 as FYEKMQ (reference sequence). Trimming at V came to 0 bases and at J to 1 base, leaving 4 bases not matched to a gene. For the CDR3, the DNA is TGTGCCAGCAGCTTAGGTGGGAGGGCCGGCACAGATACGCAGTATTTT. It codes for CASSLGGRAGTDTQYF.

This clone was picked up one time. The chain combines TRBV7-8 with TRBJ2-7; D call uncertain. The length of the CDR3 is 12 residues. Germline CDR1 is SGHVS and CDR2 is FQNEAQ. V dropped 5 bases and J dropped 2 bases, with 7 bases sitting between them. This chain's CDR3 is CASSLVPYEQYF. The CDR3 nucleotides are TGTGCCAGCAGCCTCGTCCCCTACGAGCAGTACTTC. Full variable domain (outside the CDR3, taken from reference TRBV7-8 and TRBJ2-7): GAGVSQSPRYKVAKRGQDVALRCDPISGHVSLFWYQQALGQGPEFLTYFQNEAQLDKSGLPSDRFFAERPEGSVSTLKIQRTQQEDSAVYLCASSLVPYEQYFGPGTRLTVT.

This rearrangement joins TRBV13 to TRBJ2-5, with TRBD2 identical over 9 bases. V lost 4 bases to trimming and J lost 4 bases; unmatched junction nucleotides: 10. The length of the CDR3 is 16 residues. Looked up from germline, CDR1 is PRHDT and CDR2 is FYEKMQ (reference sequence). The CDR3 loop reads CASSSGRRGGIETQYF. The CDR3 coding sequence is TGTGCCAGCAGCTCCGGGCGGCGGGGGGGCATAGAGACCCAGTACTTC.

The rearrangement uses TRBV7-6 and TRBJ1-1, with D unresolved. This CDR3 spans 14 amino acids. V dropped 5 bases and J dropped 1 base, with 11 bases sitting between them. Germline CDR1 SGHVS, CDR2 FNYEAQ. The CDR3: CASSLSRGNTEAFF. CDR3 coding DNA: TGTGCCAGCAGCCTAAGTCGGGGGAACACTGAAGCTTTCTTT.

The chain couples TRBV30 to TRBJ2-7, with 8 bases that match TRBD1. After removal of 5 bases from V and 0 bases from J, the junction contained 6 bases not matched to a gene. Germline values: CDR1 GTSNPN, CDR2 SVGIG (reference sequence). This CDR3 is built from 14 residues. Here the CDR3 reads CAWDDRGGSYEQYF. As DNA, the CDR3 is TGTGCCTGGGACGACAGGGGCGGCTCCTACGAGCAGTACTTC.

In DNA form, the CDR3 reads TGTGCCAGCAGTTATTCCAGGGTTCTGACCGGGGAGCTGTTTTTT. Translating gives CASSYSRVLTGELFF. The rearrangement joins TRBV6-6 to TRBJ2-2, with a weak D call TRBD1 (5 bases). Trimming stripped 3 bases from V and 5 bases from J, with 13 bases between. Germline-derived CDR1 and CDR2 are MNHNY and SVGAGI (reference sequence). The CDR3 covers 15 residues.

The chain uses TRBV5-4 and TRBJ2-7; 8 bases align to TRBD1. Trimming took 0 bases from V and 1 from J; bases not matched to a gene: 3. The CDR3 spans 15 residues. The germline V gene encodes CDR1 SGHNT and CDR2 YYREEE (reference sequence). CDR3 region: CASSLGGDRSYEQYF. CDR3 coding DNA: TGTGCCAGCAGCTTGGGAGGGGACAGGTCCTACGAGCAGTACTTC. The whole variable domain, remainder taken from reference TRBV5-4 and TRBJ2-7, is ETGVTQSPTHLIKTRGQQVTLRCSSQSGHNTVSWYQQALGQGPQFIFQYYREEENGRGNFPPRFSGLQFPNYSSELNVNALELDDSALYLCASSLGGDRSYEQYFGPGTRLTVT.

The rearrangement links TRBV9 to TRBJ2-7; 10 bases map to TRBD2. There are 15 residues in the CDR3. V lost 0 bases, J lost 6 bases, and 6 bases stayed unmatched. Germline-derived CDR1 and CDR2 are SGDLS and YYNGEE. CDR3 amino acids: CASSVVASGGSEQYF. For the CDR3, the DNA is TGTGCCAGCAGCGTAGTAGCTAGCGGGGGTTCCGAGCAGTACTTC.

With regard to this clone: Given the absence of the conserved phenylalanine or tryptophan at the CDR3 end, a read error is likely. No DNA is shown, since the ends of the CDR3 on it are uncertain; the CDR3 is the one TCRdb lists. The rearrangement uses TRBV6-5 and TRBJ1-3; the table's D call TRBD1 went unverified against the DNA. Both ends counted, the CDR3 spans 13 residues. Germline V lookup: CDR1 MNHEY, CDR2 SVGAGI. CDR3 amino acids: CASSRETGGTLRL.

The chain couples TRBV11-3 to TRBJ2-7; D is undetermined. Germline values: CDR1 SGHNT, CDR2 YENEEA. The CDR3 extends over 15 amino acids. V was pared by 3 bases and J by 7 bases, with 19 bases between. The CDR3 here is CASSFSGGPGREQYF. DNA for the CDR3: TGTGCCAGCAGCTTCAGTGGCGGCCCTGGTAGGGAGCAGTACTTC.

The chain recombines TRBV9 with TRBJ2-1; D is perhaps TRBD2 (5 bases). V lost 2 bases, J lost 5 bases, and 14 bases lay in between. Germline V CDR1 and CDR2: SGDLS, YYNGEE. The length of the CDR3 is 15 residues. CDR3 bases: TGTGCCAGCAGCGTTGGGAGTTTCGGGAACAATGAGCAGTTCTTC. Protein product: CASSVGSFGNNEQFF.

The chain employs TRBV27 and TRBJ1-6; TRBD1 is a possible D gene (6 bases). Trimming cost V 4 bases and J 9 bases, with 19 bases left between them. CDR1 and CDR2 (germline): MNHEY, SMNVEV (reference sequence). This CDR3 region has 16 residues. As DNA, the CDR3 is TGTGCCAGCAGTTGGGACAACAGGCGGGGGATTTCACCCCTCCACTTT. This encodes CASSWDNRRGISPLHF.